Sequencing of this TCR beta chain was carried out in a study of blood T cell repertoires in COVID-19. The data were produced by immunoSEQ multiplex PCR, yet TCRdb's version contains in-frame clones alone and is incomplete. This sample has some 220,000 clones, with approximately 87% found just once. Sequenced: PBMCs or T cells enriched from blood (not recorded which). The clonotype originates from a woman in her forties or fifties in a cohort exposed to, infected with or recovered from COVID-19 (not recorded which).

The DNA of the CDR3 is TGTGCCAGTAGCAGACAGGGCCCATCCGAAGCTTTCTTT. Translating gives CASSRQGPSEAFF. The chain links TRBV19 to TRBJ1-1; 7 bases line up with TRBD1. The ends lost 6 bases at V and 8 bases at J; junction bases unmatched: 9. Looked up from germline, CDR1 is LNHDA and CDR2 is SQIVND (reference sequence). CDR3 length: 13 amino acids.